This T cell receptor beta chain was retrieved from a study of blood T cells in healthy people across ages. This CDR3 comprises 14 residues. Trimming cost V 6 bases and J 5 bases; bases outside gene matches: 8. Germline lookup yields CDR1 SNHLY and CDR2 FYNNEI. Together with a sample-barcoded 5' primer, a J-beta primer mix was included in a second PCR lasting roughly 6 to 12 cycles. Via MiXCR, TCRdb re-called the 5' RACE reads, giving one row per CDR3 protein. This table has 1.5 million to 2 million distinct CDR3 sequences, around 48% appearing once. The chain has TRBV2 and TRBJ2-7; 9 nucleotides line up with TRBD1. This TCR came from a woman in her thirties or forties in good health. The sequenced sample was blood. The CDR3, as DNA: TGTGCCAGCAGAGACGGACAGGGGCTCCACGAGCAGTACTTC. Translated, it gives CASRDGQGLHEQYF.